The 29 T cell receptor beta chains below were found in one sample sequenced in a study of monozygotic twins with inflammatory bowel disease. TCRdb reprocessed the 5' RACE reads; each CDR3 protein has one entry and no DNA is given. The table counts fewer than 350,000 distinct CDR3 sequences; around 2% lies in the top ten. What was sequenced was blood. Receptors were obtained from a human donor with ulcerative colitis or Crohn's disease, or a healthy co-twin of an affected twin (not recorded which).

This sequence joins TRBV5-1 and TRBJ2-3. The CDR3 runs 14 residues. Germline loops: CDR1 SGHRS, CDR2 YFSETQ. The CDR3 sequence: CASRVSSGTDTQYF.

The chain employs TRBV7-2 and TRBJ2-5; TCRdb's D gene call, TRBD2, goes unchecked for lack of DNA. There are 14 residues in the CDR3. Germline values: CDR1 SGHTA, CDR2 FQGNSA. Here the CDR3 reads CASREGRNQETQYF.

This sequence joins TRBV12-3 or TRBV12-4 and TRBJ1-1; no DNA is available, so the TRBD1 call from TCRdb remains unchecked. The CDR3 is 13 residues long. The CDR3 loop reads CASSLIQGGEAFF.

This chain connects TRBV29-1 to TRBJ1-1; TCRdb outputs TRBD1, but without DNA this stays unchecked. Germline V lookup: CDR1 SQVTM, CDR2 ANQGSEA. CDR3 length equals 13 residues. CDR3 protein: CSVRTGLNTEAFF.

This rearrangement joins TRBV3-1 to TRBJ2-7; the D gene TCRdb calls, TRBD1, cannot be checked with no DNA. This CDR3 contains 16 residues. The V gene's germline CDR1 is LGHDT and CDR2 YNNKEL (reference sequence). The CDR3: CASSQVRSGWTYEQYF.

The chain is built from TRBV7-9 and TRBJ2-1; no DNA is available, so the TRBD2 call from TCRdb remains unchecked. The CDR3 runs 15 residues. Looked up from germline, CDR1 is SEHNR and CDR2 is FQNEAQ (reference sequence). CDR3: CASSFSGGRYNEQFF.

This sequence joins TRBV5-1 and TRBJ2-1; the TCRdb call, TRBD1, lacks DNA for checking. This CDR3 has 13 amino acids. Looked up from germline, CDR1 is SGHRS and CDR2 is YFSETQ. The CDR3 is CASSFGTGDWEFF.

The gene calls are TRBV6-1 and TRBJ2-5; there is no DNA to check the TCRdb D call of TRBD1. CDR3 size: 13 residues. Germline lookup yields CDR1 MNHNS and CDR2 SASEGT. CDR3 residues: CASSGANRETQYF.

The rearrangement uses TRBV5-4 and TRBJ1-1; lacking DNA, the TRBD1 call made by TCRdb goes unchecked. Germline V gene data show CDR1 as SGHNT and CDR2 as YYREEE (reference sequence). The CDR3 spans 14 residues. The CDR3 loop reads CASSSATTRRGPFF.

The V call is TRBV20-1, the J call TRBJ2-1; TCRdb names TRBD2, which stays unverified in the absence of DNA. Germline CDR1 reads DFQATT; CDR2 reads SNEGSKA (reference sequence). The CDR3 has 11 residues. Here the CDR3 reads CSASGSYEQFF.

The V call is TRBV29-1, the J call TRBJ2-3. The CDR3 has 13 residues. Germline V gene data show CDR1 as SQVTM and CDR2 as ANQGSEA. This CDR3 is CSVDLVGTDTQYF.

The V gene is TRBV25-1, the J gene TRBJ2-5. The CDR3 covers 12 residues. The germline V gene has CDR1 MGHDK and CDR2 SYGVNS. Here the CDR3 reads CASSEGWGTQYF.

The chain links TRBV5-1 to TRBJ1-2; TCRdb lists TRBD1, though no DNA is available to test this call. CDR1 and CDR2 (germline): SGHRS, YFSETQ. The CDR3 spans 16 residues. CDR3 sequence: CASSRGPGQPTHGYTF.

This chain links TRBV14 with TRBJ2-4. The length of the CDR3 is 12 residues. Germline values: CDR1 SGHDN, CDR2 FVKESK. CDR3 residues: CASSQGHNIQYF.

J is TRBJ1-2 and V is TRBV12-3 or TRBV12-4; absent DNA, TCRdb's TRBD1 call cannot be checked. The CDR3 totals 13 residues. CDR3 region: CASSFTRRYGYTF.

The rearrangement uses TRBV20-1 and TRBJ1-2. Germline CDR1 DFQATT, CDR2 SNEGSKA (reference sequence). The CDR3 spans 14 residues. The CDR3: CSASSSEGIYGYTF.

The chain carries TRBV12-3 or TRBV12-4 and TRBJ1-6; TCRdb names TRBD1, which stays unverified in the absence of DNA. This CDR3 is built from 18 residues. CDR3 protein: CASSLFPTRQGGNSPLHF.

The chain recombines TRBV4-1 with TRBJ2-5. The CDR3 is 14 residues long. CDR1 is MGHRA, CDR2 YSYEKL, per germline. CDR3 amino acids: CASSQDNSQETQYF.

This chain uses TRBV10-3 with TRBJ2-7; TCRdb calls TRBD1, which cannot be checked without DNA. CDR1 is ENHRY and CDR2 is SYGVKD in the germline V gene. The CDR3 consists of 15 residues. CDR3 in amino acids: CAISGGGGGTYEQYF.

The rearrangement uses TRBV29-1 and TRBJ1-2; TCRdb's D gene call, TRBD1, goes unchecked for lack of DNA. The length of the CDR3 is 13 residues. Germline lookup yields CDR1 SQVTM and CDR2 ANQGSEA. The CDR3 reads CSVGGGEGYGYTF.

V gene TRBV7-8 combines with J gene TRBJ2-1; TCRdb's D call of TRBD2 is untestable without DNA. The CDR3 extends over 13 amino acids. Looked up from germline, CDR1 is SGHVS and CDR2 is FQNEAQ. The CDR3 sequence is CASSRAPYNEQFF.

The chain is built from TRBV12-3 or TRBV12-4 and TRBJ2-1. CDR3 length: 14 residues. The CDR3 region is CASSLFGGYNEQFF.

The genes are TRBV20-1 and TRBJ2-3. This CDR3 region has 14 residues. Germline lookup yields CDR1 DFQATT and CDR2 SNEGSKA (reference sequence). The CDR3 here is CSASHPEFTDTQYF.

This chain uses TRBV27 with TRBJ2-3; the D call from TCRdb, TRBD1, cannot be confirmed without DNA. In germline, CDR1 is MNHEY, CDR2 SMNVEV (reference sequence). CDR3 length: 15 amino acids. CDR3 amino acids: CASSWGTASTDTQYF.

This rearrangement joins TRBV20-1 to TRBJ2-5; the D gene TCRdb calls, TRBD1, cannot be checked with no DNA. The CDR3 is 13 residues long. CDR1 and CDR2 from the germline V gene are DFQATT and SNEGSKA (reference sequence). The CDR3 protein is CSATPQGGKTQYF.

The chain uses TRBV28 and TRBJ1-3; the D call of TRBD1 rests on TCRdb alone, since no DNA is present to check it. Germline V gene data show CDR1 as MDHEN and CDR2 as SYDVKM. CDR3 length: 12 amino acids. The CDR3 loop is CASAPSGNTIYF.

The chain carries TRBV30 and TRBJ1-1; TCRdb indicates TRBD1, and absent DNA this call remains unverified. Germline V gives CDR1 GTSNPN, CDR2 SVGIG (reference sequence). The CDR3 is 15 residues long. CDR3 residues: CAWSSTDRMNTEAFF.

The chain uses TRBV5-1 and TRBJ2-6; TCRdb's D call, TRBD1, is unchecked because there is no DNA. The CDR3 runs to 22 residues. CDR1 SGHRS and CDR2 YFSETQ come from the germline V gene. The CDR3 region is CASSLPGTGASGGYSGANVLTF. The whole variable domain, remainder taken from reference TRBV5-1 and TRBJ2-6, is KAGVTQTPRYLIKTRGQQVTLSCSPISGHRSVSWYQQTPGQGLQFLFEYFSETQRNKGNFPGRFSGRQFSNSRSEMNVSTLELGDSALYLCASSLPGTGASGGYSGANVLTFGAGSRLTVL.

V and J are TRBV20-1 and TRBJ1-5. CDR3 length equals 13 residues. From germline, CDR1 is DFQATT and CDR2 SNEGSKA (reference sequence). CDR3 residues: CSARDRSNQPQHF.